The 13 T cell receptor beta chains below were found in one sample sequenced in a study of response to subunit inactivated influenza vaccine. TCRdb reprocessed the RT-PCR reads with MiXCR, giving one entry per CDR3 protein. The table includes some 200,000 distinct CDR3 sequences, more than 10% detected once. These data also featured in a second study, about T cells expressing NK-cell markers. That work adds: UMIs were included in TCR beta cDNA generated by 5'RACE template switching.

The specimen comprised CD8+ T cells sorted from PBMCs, sampled 11 to 12 days after vaccination. Receptors were obtained from a man aged 50 or older who received an inactivated influenza vaccine.

This clonotype was seen only a few times. The chain combines TRBV27 with TRBJ2-7, with TRBD1 matching 7 bases. The germline V gene encodes CDR1 MNHEY and CDR2 SMNVEV (reference sequence). The CDR3 runs 14 residues. The J segment lost 4 bases and the V segment lost 0 bases, leaving 3 bases of the junction unmatched. The CDR3 reads CASSLSPGGYEQYF. The DNA of the CDR3 is TGTGCCAGCAGTTTATCCCCAGGGGGTTACGAGCAGTACTTC.

This clonotype was detected only a few times. V gene TRBV2 combines with J gene TRBJ2-7, with 11 bases matching TRBD1. The CDR3 spans 15 residues. J lost 3 bases, V lost 6 bases, and 7 bases had no gene match. Germline CDR1 and CDR2: SNHLY and FYNNEI. DNA for the CDR3: TGTGCCAGCAGAAAAGGGACAGGGGGGATCTACGAGCAGTACTTC. This encodes CASRKGTGGIYEQYF. The variable domain in full, with the rest retrieved from reference TRBV2 and TRBJ2-7, is EPEVTQTPSHQVTQMGQEVILRCVPISNHLYFYWYRQILGQKVEFLVSFYNNEISEKSEIFDDQFSVERPDGSNFTLKIRSTKLEDSAMYFCASRKGTGGIYEQYFGPGTRLTVT.

There are many counts of this clonotype. The V gene is TRBV12-3 or TRBV12-4, the J gene TRBJ1-5; D is undetermined. V lost 6 bases and J 0 bases, leaving 12 bases between the germline ends. This CDR3 region has 15 residues. The CDR3 coding sequence is TGTGCCAGCAGCCCTCGAGGGAATAGCAATCAGCCCCAGCATTTT. Translation: CASSPRGNSNQPQHF.

This clonotype was counted only a few times. The rearrangement joins TRBV28 to TRBJ2-7; 7 bases match TRBD1. The junction had 13 bases not matched to a gene; V was cut back by 11 bases and J by 9 bases. This CDR3 is 12 amino acids long. CDR1 and CDR2 (germline): MDHEN, SYDVKM. The chain's CDR3 is CASTGLRGGQYF. As DNA, the CDR3 is TGTGCCTCGACAGGGCTGAGAGGGGGGCAGTACTTC.

This clonotype was detected a few times. V gene TRBV27 combines with J gene TRBJ2-2, with no clear D. The V gene lost 6 bases and the J gene lost 4 bases, with 6 bases spanning the gap. The CDR3 is made up of 12 amino acids. The germline gives CDR1 MNHEY, CDR2 SMNVEV (reference sequence). The CDR3 reads CASSKFTGELFF. For the CDR3, the DNA is TGTGCCAGCAGCAAGTTCACCGGGGAGCTGTTTTTT.

Ten or more counts support this clonotype. This sequence joins TRBV12-3 or TRBV12-4 and TRBJ1-3; D gene unclear. V was trimmed by 5 bases and J by 5 bases, leaving 10 bases between them. CDR3 size: 13 residues. The CDR3 bases are TGTGCCAGCAGTACGGCCGGAAGAAACACCATATATTTT. Amino acids: CASSTAGRNTIYF.

This clonotype was detected only a few times. The chain recombines TRBV7-8 with TRBJ2-7; 8 positions agree with TRBD2. Germline V gene data show CDR1 as SGHVS and CDR2 as FQNEAQ. Unmatched junction bases numbered 4, after V lost 1 base and J lost 2 bases. The CDR3 length is 15 residues. The CDR3 nucleotides read TGTGCCAGCAGCTTAGGCGGGGGGCCCGCCTACGAGCAGTACTTC. Its protein product is CASSLGGGPAYEQYF.

This clonotype was detected many times. J is TRBJ2-1 and V is TRBV5-1, with 9 positions matching TRBD2. V was clipped by 4 bases and J by 2 bases; unmatched bases: 10. CDR3 length: 17 amino acids. Germline V gives CDR1 SGHRS, CDR2 YFSETQ. The CDR3 bases are TGCGCCAGCAGCCCGAATAGCGGGAGAGAGGCCTACAATGAGCAGTTCTTC. This translates into CASSPNSGREAYNEQFF.

This clonotype was observed a few times. The rearrangement uses TRBV20-1 and TRBJ2-3; 10 bases fit TRBD1. This CDR3 has 15 amino acids. J lost 4 bases, V lost 6 bases, and 10 bases had no gene match. CDR1 is DFQATT and CDR2 is SNEGSKA in the germline V gene (reference sequence). Written as DNA, the CDR3 is TGCAGTGCCCATCGACAGGGGGCGCCGTCAGATACGCAGTATTTT. Amino acids: CSAHRQGAPSDTQYF.

The sample holds a few counts of this clonotype. V gene TRBV3-1 combines with J gene TRBJ1-2; 7 nucleotides agree with TRBD1. The CDR3 covers 14 residues. In germline, CDR1 is LGHDT, CDR2 YNNKEL (reference sequence). V gave up 6 bases and J gave up 4 bases; unmatched junction bases: 8. The CDR3 spells CASRESGTAYGYTF. In nucleotides, the CDR3 is TGTGCCAGCAGAGAATCCGGGACAGCCTATGGCTACACCTTC.

This clonotype occurred a few times. The V call is TRBV11-2, the J call TRBJ2-3; D remains ambiguous. Germline V gene sequence: CDR1 SGHAT, CDR2 FQNNGV. V lost 2 bases and J lost 1, with 4 bases in between. The CDR3 spans 13 residues. The CDR3 bases are TGTGCCAGCAGCTTATTCGGCACAGATACGCAGTATTTT. Encoded protein: CASSLFGTDTQYF.

V gene TRBV11-2 combines with J gene TRBJ2-7; D perhaps matches TRBD2 (5 bases). With 4 bases removed from V and 2 bases from J, the gap between germline ends came to 15 bases. Looked up from germline, CDR1 is SGHAT and CDR2 is FQNNGV. The CDR3 runs 15 residues. The CDR3 loop is CASSSSPWETYEQYF. In DNA form, the CDR3 reads TGTGCCAGCAGCTCCAGTCCCTGGGAGACCTACGAGCAGTACTTC. The whole variable domain, filled in from reference TRBV11-2 and TRBJ2-7, reads EAGVAQSPRYKIIEKRQSVAFWCNPISGHATLYWYQQILGQGPKLLIQFQNNGVVDDSQLPKDRFSAERLKGVDSTLKIQPAKLEDSAVYLCASSSSPWETYEQYFGPGTRLTVT.

This clonotype was counted at least ten times. This chain links TRBV27 with TRBJ2-7; D may be TRBD1 or TRBD2 (5 bases each). The V and J ends lost 1 base and 3 bases respectively, with 13 bases between them. The CDR3 is 15 residues long. The V gene's germline CDR1 is MNHEY and CDR2 SMNVEV (reference sequence). CDR3 DNA: TGTGCCAGCAGTTTATATTTCGGGGCGAGCTACGAGCAGTACTTC. Translation gives CASSLYFGASYEQYF.